This is a list of T cell receptor beta chains from one sample in a study of blood T cell repertoires in COVID-19. Profiling relied on immunoSEQ multiplex PCR, and the TCRdb table lists in-frame clones only, not all of them. The sample includes 90,000 to 120,000 clones, roughly 90% of them seen just once. What was sequenced was peripheral blood. All receptors come from a man in his forties with active or convalescent COVID-19. Each CDR3 is given with its conserved first and last residue. Fields, in order: V gene, clone size, CDR3 length, J gene, D gene, CDR3 DNA, CDR3 protein. A D gene is named only where the DNA matches it firmly. Size tells how often a clone was seen (once, few, many) or the class of an expanded clone, and some rows leave it out.

V gene: TRBV27
clone size: .
CDR3 length: 18
J gene: TRBJ2-7
D gene: .
CDR3 DNA: TGTGCCAGCAGTCCCCTACTCTTTAGACAGGGAGGACCCTACGAGCAGTACTTC
CDR3 protein: CASSPLLFRQGGPYEQYF

V gene: TRBV3-1/TRBV3-2
clone size: .
CDR3 length: 15
J gene: TRBJ2-5
D gene: TRBD1
CDR3 DNA: TGTGCCAGCAGCCTTCGGACAGGAGTACAAGAGACCCAGTACTTC
CDR3 protein: CASSLRTGVQETQYF

V gene: TRBV7-2
clone size: once
CDR3 length: 15
J gene: TRBJ2-3
D gene: TRBD2
CDR3 DNA: TGTGCCAGCAGCGCTAGCGGGAGTGTTGCAGATACGCAGTATTTT
CDR3 protein: CASSASGSVADTQYF

V gene: TRBV4-3
clone size: .
CDR3 length: 14
J gene: TRBJ1-1
D gene: .
CDR3 DNA: TGCGCCAGCAGCCAATTTACAGGAGACACTGAAGCTTTCTTT
CDR3 protein: CASSQFTGDTEAFF

V gene: TRBV10-3
clone size: .
CDR3 length: 15
J gene: TRBJ1-3
D gene: .
CDR3 DNA: TGTGCCATCAGTGAGTCACGGGGGTCTGGAAACACCATATATTTT
CDR3 protein: CAISESRGSGNTIYF

V gene: TRBV6-5
clone size: .
CDR3 length: 14
J gene: TRBJ2-3
D gene: .
CDR3 DNA: TGTGCCAGCAGTTACTCGAGAACGGCAGATACGCAGTATTTT
CDR3 protein: CASSYSRTADTQYF

V gene: TRBV6-6
clone size: .
CDR3 length: 15
J gene: TRBJ2-3
D gene: TRBD1
CDR3 DNA: TGTGCCAGCAGCCTCCGGAGACAGGGTCCAGATACGCAGTATTTT
CDR3 protein: CASSLRRQGPDTQYF

V gene: TRBV10-3
clone size: .
CDR3 length: 11
J gene: TRBJ2-7
D gene: .
CDR3 DNA: TGTGCCATCAGTGGGGGGACAGAGCAGTACTTC
CDR3 protein: CAISGGTEQYF

V gene: TRBV5-1
clone size: .
CDR3 length: 14
J gene: TRBJ1-2
D gene: TRBD1
CDR3 DNA: TGCGCCAGCAGCTTGGCCCAGGGGGCGCAAGGCTACACCTTC
CDR3 protein: CASSLAQGAQGYTF

V gene: TRBV18
clone size: .
CDR3 length: 15
J gene: TRBJ1-1
D gene: TRBD1
CDR3 DNA: TGTGCCAGCTCACCGCCAGGGGGCTATGACACTGAAGCTTTCTTT
CDR3 protein: CASSPPGGYDTEAFF

V gene: TRBV2
clone size: .
CDR3 length: 14
J gene: TRBJ2-2
D gene: .
CDR3 DNA: TGTGCCAGCAGTGCACAGGGAATCACCGGGGAGCTGTTTTTT
CDR3 protein: CASSAQGITGELFF

V gene: TRBV2
clone size: .
CDR3 length: 16
J gene: TRBJ2-7
D gene: TRBD1
CDR3 DNA: TGTGCCAGCAGTGAAGCTTTCGGGACAGGGGGCCACGAGCAGTACTTC
CDR3 protein: CASSEAFGTGGHEQYF

V gene: TRBV28
clone size: .
CDR3 length: 12
J gene: TRBJ1-1
D gene: .
CDR3 DNA: TGTGCCAGCAGCGACATGAACACTGAAGCTTTCTTT
CDR3 protein: CASSDMNTEAFF

V gene: TRBV6-6
clone size: .
CDR3 length: 15
J gene: TRBJ2-3
D gene: .
CDR3 DNA: TGTGCCAGCAGGCGCACTAGGGCCCAGACAGATACGCAGTATTTT
CDR3 protein: CASRRTRAQTDTQYF

V gene: TRBV5-4
clone size: .
CDR3 length: 17
J gene: TRBJ2-2
D gene: TRBD2
CDR3 DNA: TGTGCCAGCAGCCCCGATAGGCTAGCGGGAGGCACCGGGGAGCTGTTTTTT
CDR3 protein: CASSPDRLAGGTGELFF

V gene: TRBV10-3
clone size: .
CDR3 length: 14
J gene: TRBJ2-1
D gene: TRBD1
CDR3 DNA: TGTGCCATCAGGGGACAGGGGGTATACAATGAGCAGTTCTTC
CDR3 protein: CAIRGQGVYNEQFF

V gene: TRBV30
clone size: .
CDR3 length: 11
J gene: TRBJ1-2
D gene: .
CDR3 DNA: TGTGCCTGGGACAGAAACTATGGCTACACCTTC
CDR3 protein: CAWDRNYGYTF

V gene: TRBV19
clone size: .
CDR3 length: 16
J gene: TRBJ2-7
D gene: TRBD1
CDR3 DNA: TGTGCCAGTAGTTCAGGACAGGGGGCGAGCTCCTACGAGCAGTACTTC
CDR3 protein: CASSSGQGASSYEQYF

V gene: TRBV30
clone size: .
CDR3 length: 14
J gene: TRBJ2-7
D gene: TRBD1
CDR3 DNA: TGTGCCTGGAGTACTCGGACAGGGTCCTACGAGCAGTACTTC
CDR3 protein: CAWSTRTGSYEQYF

V gene: TRBV27
clone size: .
CDR3 length: 14
J gene: TRBJ1-1
D gene: .
CDR3 DNA: TGTGCCAGCAGTGCGGACAGATTGAACACTGAAGCTTTCTTT
CDR3 protein: CASSADRLNTEAFF

V gene: TRBV10-1
clone size: once
CDR3 length: 12
J gene: TRBJ2-4
D gene: .
CDR3 DNA: TGCGCCCCGTTTGGCGGGAACTACATTCAGTACTTC
CDR3 protein: CAPFGGNYIQYF

V gene: TRBV11-2
clone size: .
CDR3 length: 15
J gene: TRBJ1-5
D gene: .
CDR3 DNA: TGTGCCAGCAGCTTACAGAGCGGAGTTAATCAGCCCCAGCATTTT
CDR3 protein: CASSLQSGVNQPQHF

V gene: TRBV28
clone size: .
CDR3 length: 12
J gene: TRBJ1-1
D gene: .
CDR3 DNA: TGTGCCAGCAGTTTTGTCGACACTGAAGCTTTCTTT
CDR3 protein: CASSFVDTEAFF

V gene: TRBV7-2
clone size: .
CDR3 length: 18
J gene: TRBJ1-3
D gene: TRBD1
CDR3 DNA: TGTGCCAGCAGCTTAAACGGCAGGGGGCTATCCTCTGGAAACACCATATATTTT
CDR3 protein: CASSLNGRGLSSGNTIYF

V gene: TRBV7-2
clone size: .
CDR3 length: 11
J gene: TRBJ1-2
D gene: .
CDR3 DNA: TGTGCCAGCAGCTATTACGAGGGCTACACCTTC
CDR3 protein: CASSYYEGYTF

V gene: TRBV19
clone size: .
CDR3 length: 16
J gene: TRBJ2-1
D gene: TRBD1
CDR3 DNA: TGTGCCAGTAGTACTCTACAGGGGAGCTCCTACAATGAGCAGTTCTTC
CDR3 protein: CASSTLQGSSYNEQFF

V gene: TRBV6-5
clone size: .
CDR3 length: 12
J gene: TRBJ1-2
D gene: .
CDR3 DNA: TGTGCCAGCAGTACATCAGGGTACGGCTACACCTTC
CDR3 protein: CASSTSGYGYTF

V gene: TRBV6-2/TRBV6-3
clone size: .
CDR3 length: 17
J gene: TRBJ2-3
D gene: TRBD2
CDR3 DNA: TGTGCCAGCAGTTATTCGACTAGCGGGAGCAGCACAGATACGCAGTATTTT
CDR3 protein: CASSYSTSGSSTDTQYF

V gene: TRBV11-2
clone size: .
CDR3 length: 13
J gene: TRBJ2-2
D gene: .
CDR3 DNA: TGTGCCAGCAGCCAGTACGCACAAGGGGAGCTGTTTTTT
CDR3 protein: CASSQYAQGELFF

V gene: TRBV7-9
clone size: .
CDR3 length: 15
J gene: TRBJ2-1
D gene: TRBD1
CDR3 DNA: TGTGCCAGCAGCCCCGGGACAGGGAATTACAATGAGCAGTTCTTC
CDR3 protein: CASSPGTGNYNEQFF

V gene: TRBV7-2
clone size: .
CDR3 length: 14
J gene: TRBJ1-6
D gene: .
CDR3 DNA: TGTGCCAGCAGCTCACAGGGTTGGAATTCACCCCTCCACTTT
CDR3 protein: CASSSQGWNSPLHF

V gene: TRBV5-1
clone size: .
CDR3 length: 16
J gene: TRBJ1-5
D gene: .
CDR3 DNA: TGCGCCAGCAGCTTGGGAAACGGGGTTGAGGGACAGCCCCAGCATTTT
CDR3 protein: CASSLGNGVEGQPQHF

V gene: TRBV3-1/TRBV3-2
clone size: once
CDR3 length: 14
J gene: TRBJ2-5
D gene: .
CDR3 DNA: TGTGCCAGCAGCCCGACGTCAGGCCAAGAGACCCAGTACTTC
CDR3 protein: CASSPTSGQETQYF

V gene: TRBV9
clone size: .
CDR3 length: 15
J gene: TRBJ2-2
D gene: .
CDR3 DNA: TGTGCCAGCAGCGTAGCCCCGCTATGGACCGGGGAGCTGTTTTTT
CDR3 protein: CASSVAPLWTGELFF

V gene: TRBV27
clone size: once
CDR3 length: 13
J gene: TRBJ1-1
D gene: .
CDR3 DNA: TGTGCCAGCCTCTGGGCCCCGGGACAAAGAGCTTTCTTT
CDR3 protein: CASLWAPGQRAFF

V gene: TRBV24-1
clone size: .
CDR3 length: 18
J gene: TRBJ2-5
D gene: TRBD1
CDR3 DNA: TGTGCCACCAGTGATTTGGCGTCGAGGGGGCGCGAAGGAGAGACCCAGTACTTC
CDR3 protein: CATSDLASRGREGETQYF

V gene: TRBV28
clone size: .
CDR3 length: 13
J gene: TRBJ1-1
D gene: .
CDR3 DNA: TGTGCCAGCAGTTTTACAGGGTCAGGTGAAGCTTTCTTT
CDR3 protein: CASSFTGSGEAFF

V gene: TRBV19
clone size: .
CDR3 length: 15
J gene: TRBJ2-5
D gene: .
CDR3 DNA: TGTGCCAGTAGTATCCCAGGACGGGGTAGGAAGACCCAGTACTTC
CDR3 protein: CASSIPGRGRKTQYF

V gene: TRBV7-9
clone size: .
CDR3 length: 14
J gene: TRBJ1-5
D gene: .
CDR3 DNA: TGTGCCAGCAGCCGTTACGCGGGCAATCAGCCCCAGCATTTT
CDR3 protein: CASSRYAGNQPQHF

V gene: TRBV7-2
clone size: .
CDR3 length: 15
J gene: TRBJ2-3
D gene: .
CDR3 DNA: TGTGCCAGCAGCTTAGTTCACAGCAACACAGATACGCAGTATTTT
CDR3 protein: CASSLVHSNTDTQYF

V gene: TRBV29-1
clone size: .
CDR3 length: 14
J gene: TRBJ2-1
D gene: .
CDR3 DNA: TGCAGCGTTGACGCGGGACGGGGCTACAATGAGCAGTTCTTC
CDR3 protein: CSVDAGRGYNEQFF

V gene: TRBV29-1
clone size: .
CDR3 length: 14
J gene: TRBJ1-2
D gene: TRBD1
CDR3 DNA: TGCAGCGTCGACACGACAGGGGGTAAGGATGGCTACACCTTC
CDR3 protein: CSVDTTGGKDGYTF

V gene: TRBV27
clone size: few
CDR3 length: 15
J gene: TRBJ2-3
D gene: .
CDR3 DNA: TGTGCCAGCCGCGGGATCGACTCTAGCACAGATACGCAGTATTTT
CDR3 protein: CASRGIDSSTDTQYF

V gene: TRBV15
clone size: .
CDR3 length: 15
J gene: TRBJ2-1
D gene: .
CDR3 DNA: TGTGCCACCAGCAGAGATGCGGGAAAATACAATGAGCAGTTCTTC
CDR3 protein: CATSRDAGKYNEQFF

V gene: TRBV30
clone size: .
CDR3 length: 14
J gene: TRBJ1-5
D gene: TRBD1
CDR3 DNA: TGTGCCTGGAGTGCGACAGGGGTTGATCAGCCCCAGCATTTT
CDR3 protein: CAWSATGVDQPQHF

V gene: TRBV3-1/TRBV3-2
clone size: few
CDR3 length: 18
J gene: TRBJ1-5
D gene: TRBD1
CDR3 DNA: TGTGCCAGCAGCCAGACCGGGACAGGGTTTCCGAGCAATCAGCCCCAGCATTTT
CDR3 protein: CASSQTGTGFPSNQPQHF

V gene: TRBV10-3
clone size: .
CDR3 length: 13
J gene: TRBJ1-3
D gene: .
CDR3 DNA: TGTGCCATCATCGGAGCTTCTGGAAACACCATATATTTT
CDR3 protein: CAIIGASGNTIYF

V gene: TRBV29-1
clone size: .
CDR3 length: 13
J gene: TRBJ2-7
D gene: TRBD1
CDR3 DNA: TGCAGCGTATTGACAGGGACCTCCTACGAGCAGTACTTC
CDR3 protein: CSVLTGTSYEQYF

V gene: TRBV18
clone size: .
CDR3 length: 12
J gene: TRBJ2-5
D gene: .
CDR3 DNA: TGTGCCAGCTCACCAATTCGAGAGACCCAGTACTTC
CDR3 protein: CASSPIRETQYF

V gene: TRBV6-6
clone size: .
CDR3 length: 15
J gene: TRBJ2-1
D gene: TRBD2
CDR3 DNA: TGTGCCAGCAGTGGCCGGGAGGGCCATTACAATGAGCAGTTCTTC
CDR3 protein: CASSGREGHYNEQFF

V gene: TRBV6-4
clone size: few
CDR3 length: 16
J gene: TRBJ2-7
D gene: TRBD2
CDR3 DNA: TGTGCCAGCAGTGGTATTCCCGGGACTAACAACTACGAGCAGTACTTC
CDR3 protein: CASSGIPGTNNYEQYF

V gene: TRBV27
clone size: .
CDR3 length: 15
J gene: TRBJ1-1
D gene: .
CDR3 DNA: TGTGCCAGCAGTTTATTTGCCAGGTTGAACACTGAAGCTTTCTTT
CDR3 protein: CASSLFARLNTEAFF

V gene: TRBV15
clone size: once
CDR3 length: 14
J gene: TRBJ2-2
D gene: .
CDR3 DNA: TGTGCCACCAGCAGAGAAGGAGTTACCGGGGAGCTGTTTTTT
CDR3 protein: CATSREGVTGELFF

V gene: TRBV19
clone size: .
CDR3 length: 15
J gene: TRBJ2-7
D gene: TRBD1
CDR3 DNA: TGTGCCAGTAACAGCCCCGGGACAGGGGGCAACGAGCAGTACTTC
CDR3 protein: CASNSPGTGGNEQYF

V gene: TRBV25-1
clone size: few
CDR3 length: 12
J gene: TRBJ1-2
D gene: .
CDR3 DNA: TGTGCCAGCAGTGAATTGTATGTTGGCTACACCTTC
CDR3 protein: CASSELYVGYTF

V gene: TRBV19
clone size: .
CDR3 length: 14
J gene: TRBJ1-4
D gene: .
CDR3 DNA: TGTGCCAGTAGTATGTGGAGCGATAATGAAAAACTGTTTTTT
CDR3 protein: CASSMWSDNEKLFF

V gene: TRBV27
clone size: .
CDR3 length: 16
J gene: TRBJ2-6
D gene: .
CDR3 DNA: TGTGCCAGCAGTTCCCGGAGGGGCGCTGGGGCCAACGTCCTGACTTTC
CDR3 protein: CASSSRRGAGANVLTF

V gene: TRBV21-1
clone size: few
CDR3 length: 17
J gene: TRBJ2-3
D gene: .
CDR3 DNA: TGTGCCAGCAGCAACCAAACAGGGAGAAGTGGCACAGATACGCAGTATTTT
CDR3 protein: CASSNQTGRSGTDTQYF